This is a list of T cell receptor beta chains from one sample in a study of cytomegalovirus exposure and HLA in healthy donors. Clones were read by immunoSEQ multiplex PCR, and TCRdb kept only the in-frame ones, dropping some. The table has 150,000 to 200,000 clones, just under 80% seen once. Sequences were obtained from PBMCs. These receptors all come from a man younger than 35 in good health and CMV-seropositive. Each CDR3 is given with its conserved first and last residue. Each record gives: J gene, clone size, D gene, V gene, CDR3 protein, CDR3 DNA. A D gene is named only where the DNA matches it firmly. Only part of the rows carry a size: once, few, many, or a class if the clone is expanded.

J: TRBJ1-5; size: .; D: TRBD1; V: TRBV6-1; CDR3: CASSSIRDSNQPQHF; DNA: TGTGCCAGCAGTTCCATCCGGGACAGTAATCAGCCCCAGCATTTT
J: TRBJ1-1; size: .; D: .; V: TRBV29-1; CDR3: CSVRPEGVNTEAFF; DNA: TGCAGCGTTCGTCCAGAGGGTGTGAACACTGAAGCTTTCTTT
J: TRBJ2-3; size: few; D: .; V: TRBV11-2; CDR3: CASSSGSWPTDTQYF; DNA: TGTGCCAGCAGCTCAGGAAGCTGGCCCACAGATACGCAGTATTTT
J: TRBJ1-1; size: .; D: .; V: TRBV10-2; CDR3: CASALGENTEAFF; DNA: TGCGCCAGTGCCCTAGGGGAGAACACTGAAGCTTTCTTT
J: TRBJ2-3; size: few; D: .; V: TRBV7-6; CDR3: CASSFNPSAGLQGTDTQYF; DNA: TGTGCCAGCAGCTTCAACCCATCGGCGGGATTACAGGGGACAGATACGCAGTATTTT
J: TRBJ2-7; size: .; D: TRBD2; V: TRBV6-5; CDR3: CASSYSGLAYEQYF; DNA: TGTGCCAGCAGTTATTCAGGACTAGCGTACGAGCAGTACTTC
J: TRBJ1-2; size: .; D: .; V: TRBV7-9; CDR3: CASSLAQAGPYGYTF; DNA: TGTGCCAGCAGCTTAGCTCAGGCAGGGCCCTATGGCTACACCTTC
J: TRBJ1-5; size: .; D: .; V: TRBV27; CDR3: CASSSNDRGQPQHF; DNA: TGTGCCAGCAGTTCCAACGACCGGGGTCAGCCCCAGCATTTT
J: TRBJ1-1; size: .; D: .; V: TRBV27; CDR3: CASSLSGLTEAFF; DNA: TGTGCCAGCAGTTTATCTGGCCTCACTGAAGCTTTCTTT
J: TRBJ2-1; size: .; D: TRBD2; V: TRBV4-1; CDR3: CASSQEKWGGSYNEQFF; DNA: TGCGCCAGCAGCCAAGAAAAGTGGGGGGGTTCCTACAATGAGCAGTTCTTC
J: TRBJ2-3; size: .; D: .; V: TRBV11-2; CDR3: CASSLDRVADTQYF; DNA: TGTGCCAGCAGCTTAGATCGTGTAGCAGATACGCAGTATTTT
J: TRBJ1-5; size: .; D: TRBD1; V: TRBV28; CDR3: CASRGTGGTNQPQHF; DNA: TGTGCCAGCAGGGGGACAGGGGGCACCAATCAGCCCCAGCATTTT
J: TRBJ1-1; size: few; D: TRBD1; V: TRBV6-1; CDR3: CASSGQGGEAFF; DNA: TGTGCCAGCAGCGGACAGGGAGGAGAAGCTTTCTTT
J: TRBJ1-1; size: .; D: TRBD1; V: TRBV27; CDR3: CASSPRQGARHTEAFF; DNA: TGTGCCAGCAGTCCGCGACAGGGGGCGCGTCACACTGAAGCTTTCTTT
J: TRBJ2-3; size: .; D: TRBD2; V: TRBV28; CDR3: CASSSQREGVTDTQYF; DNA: TGTGCCAGCAGTTCCCAGCGGGAGGGGGTCACAGATACGCAGTATTTT
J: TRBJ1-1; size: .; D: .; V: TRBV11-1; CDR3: CASSHFGVEAFF; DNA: TGTGCCAGCAGTCACTTCGGGGTTGAAGCTTTCTTT
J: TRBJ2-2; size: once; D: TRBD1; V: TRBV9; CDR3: CASSLGQAANTGELFF; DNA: TGTGCCAGCAGCCTGGGACAGGCTGCGAACACCGGGGAGCTGTTTTTT
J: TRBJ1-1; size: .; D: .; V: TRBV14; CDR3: CASSPDRRAEAFF; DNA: TGTGCCAGCAGCCCCGACCGGAGGGCTGAAGCTTTCTTT
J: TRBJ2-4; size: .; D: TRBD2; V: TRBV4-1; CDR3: CASSPSRGGDGNIQYF; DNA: TGCGCCAGCAGCCCCTCGAGGGGAGGGGACGGAAACATTCAGTACTTC
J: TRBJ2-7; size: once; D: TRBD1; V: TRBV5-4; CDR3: CASSLDVTGSGEQYF; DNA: TGTGCCAGCAGCTTGGACGTGACAGGGTCCGGAGAGCAGTACTTC
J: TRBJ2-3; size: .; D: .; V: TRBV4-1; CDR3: CASSPSGGTTDTQYF; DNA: TGCGCCAGCAGCCCTAGTGGGGGGACCACAGATACGCAGTATTTT
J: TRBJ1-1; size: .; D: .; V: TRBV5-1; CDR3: CASSLEVTNTEAFF; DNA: TGCGCCAGCAGTCTGGAGGTGACTAACACTGAAGCTTTCTTT
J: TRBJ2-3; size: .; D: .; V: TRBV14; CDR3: CASSQDLGLTDTQYF; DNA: TGTGCCAGCAGCCAAGATCTGGGGCTCACAGATACGCAGTATTTT
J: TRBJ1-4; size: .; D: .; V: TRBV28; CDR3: CATELATNEKLFF; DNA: TGTGCCACCGAACTTGCAACTAATGAAAAACTGTTTTTT
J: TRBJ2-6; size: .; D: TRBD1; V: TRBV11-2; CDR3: CASSQGQGARGANVLTF; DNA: TGTGCCAGCAGTCAAGGACAGGGGGCGCGTGGGGCCAACGTCCTGACTTTC
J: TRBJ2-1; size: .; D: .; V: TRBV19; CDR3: CASSTPEAGRGYNEQFF; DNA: TGTGCCAGTAGTACCCCTGAGGCCGGGCGGGGCTACAATGAGCAGTTCTTC
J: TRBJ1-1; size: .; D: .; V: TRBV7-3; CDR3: CASSRRENTEAFF; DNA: TGTGCCAGCAGTCGCAGGGAGAACACTGAAGCTTTCTTT
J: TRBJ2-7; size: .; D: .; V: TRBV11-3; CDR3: CASSLGTGSSYEQYF; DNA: TGTGCCAGCAGCCTCGGGACCGGGAGCTCCTACGAGCAGTACTTC
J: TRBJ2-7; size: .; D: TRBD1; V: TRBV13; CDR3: CASSLRLGTGAEPSTEQYF; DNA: TGTGCCAGCAGCTTAAGGCTAGGGACAGGGGCGGAACCCTCTACGGAGCAGTACTTC
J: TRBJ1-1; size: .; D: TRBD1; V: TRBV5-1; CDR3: CASSSQGSGTEAFF; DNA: TGCGCCAGCAGCTCACAGGGGAGTGGAACTGAAGCTTTCTTT
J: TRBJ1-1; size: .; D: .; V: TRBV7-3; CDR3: CASSEGGRATEAFF; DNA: TGTGCCAGCAGCGAAGGGGGACGGGCCACTGAAGCTTTCTTT
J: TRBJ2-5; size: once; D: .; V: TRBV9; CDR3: CASSVSTSGETQYF; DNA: TGTGCCAGCAGCGTAAGCACCTCAGGAGAGACCCAGTACTTC
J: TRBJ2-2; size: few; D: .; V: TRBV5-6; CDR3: CASSYGTSTGELFF; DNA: TGTGCCAGCAGCTACGGGACATCCACCGGGGAGCTGTTTTTT
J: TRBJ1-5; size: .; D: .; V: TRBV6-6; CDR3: CASSYLGGSNQPQHF; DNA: TGTGCCAGCAGTTACCTAGGAGGGAGCAATCAGCCCCAGCATTTT
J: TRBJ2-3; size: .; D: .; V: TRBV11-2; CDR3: CASSLIVADTQYF; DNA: TGTGCCAGCAGCTTAATAGTTGCAGATACGCAGTATTTT
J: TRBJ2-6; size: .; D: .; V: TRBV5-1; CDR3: CASSLVGQVYSGANVLTF; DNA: TGCGCCAGCAGCTTGGTTGGGCAGGTCTACTCTGGGGCCAACGTCCTGACTTTC
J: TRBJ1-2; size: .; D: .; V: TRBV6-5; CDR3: CASRGGAYGYTF; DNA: TGTGCCAGCAGGGGCGGGGCCTATGGCTACACCTTC